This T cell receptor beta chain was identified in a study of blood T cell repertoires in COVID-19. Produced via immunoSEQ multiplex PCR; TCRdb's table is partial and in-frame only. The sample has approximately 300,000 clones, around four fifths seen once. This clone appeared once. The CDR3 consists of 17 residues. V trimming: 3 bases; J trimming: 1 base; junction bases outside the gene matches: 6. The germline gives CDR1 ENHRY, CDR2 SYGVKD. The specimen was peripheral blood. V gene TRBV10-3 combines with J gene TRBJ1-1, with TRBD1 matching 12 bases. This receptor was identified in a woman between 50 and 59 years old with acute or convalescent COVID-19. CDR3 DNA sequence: TGTGCCATCAGTGATGGGGACAGGGGGCGCGGGAACACTGAAGCTTTCTTT. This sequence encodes CAISDGDRGRGNTEAFF.